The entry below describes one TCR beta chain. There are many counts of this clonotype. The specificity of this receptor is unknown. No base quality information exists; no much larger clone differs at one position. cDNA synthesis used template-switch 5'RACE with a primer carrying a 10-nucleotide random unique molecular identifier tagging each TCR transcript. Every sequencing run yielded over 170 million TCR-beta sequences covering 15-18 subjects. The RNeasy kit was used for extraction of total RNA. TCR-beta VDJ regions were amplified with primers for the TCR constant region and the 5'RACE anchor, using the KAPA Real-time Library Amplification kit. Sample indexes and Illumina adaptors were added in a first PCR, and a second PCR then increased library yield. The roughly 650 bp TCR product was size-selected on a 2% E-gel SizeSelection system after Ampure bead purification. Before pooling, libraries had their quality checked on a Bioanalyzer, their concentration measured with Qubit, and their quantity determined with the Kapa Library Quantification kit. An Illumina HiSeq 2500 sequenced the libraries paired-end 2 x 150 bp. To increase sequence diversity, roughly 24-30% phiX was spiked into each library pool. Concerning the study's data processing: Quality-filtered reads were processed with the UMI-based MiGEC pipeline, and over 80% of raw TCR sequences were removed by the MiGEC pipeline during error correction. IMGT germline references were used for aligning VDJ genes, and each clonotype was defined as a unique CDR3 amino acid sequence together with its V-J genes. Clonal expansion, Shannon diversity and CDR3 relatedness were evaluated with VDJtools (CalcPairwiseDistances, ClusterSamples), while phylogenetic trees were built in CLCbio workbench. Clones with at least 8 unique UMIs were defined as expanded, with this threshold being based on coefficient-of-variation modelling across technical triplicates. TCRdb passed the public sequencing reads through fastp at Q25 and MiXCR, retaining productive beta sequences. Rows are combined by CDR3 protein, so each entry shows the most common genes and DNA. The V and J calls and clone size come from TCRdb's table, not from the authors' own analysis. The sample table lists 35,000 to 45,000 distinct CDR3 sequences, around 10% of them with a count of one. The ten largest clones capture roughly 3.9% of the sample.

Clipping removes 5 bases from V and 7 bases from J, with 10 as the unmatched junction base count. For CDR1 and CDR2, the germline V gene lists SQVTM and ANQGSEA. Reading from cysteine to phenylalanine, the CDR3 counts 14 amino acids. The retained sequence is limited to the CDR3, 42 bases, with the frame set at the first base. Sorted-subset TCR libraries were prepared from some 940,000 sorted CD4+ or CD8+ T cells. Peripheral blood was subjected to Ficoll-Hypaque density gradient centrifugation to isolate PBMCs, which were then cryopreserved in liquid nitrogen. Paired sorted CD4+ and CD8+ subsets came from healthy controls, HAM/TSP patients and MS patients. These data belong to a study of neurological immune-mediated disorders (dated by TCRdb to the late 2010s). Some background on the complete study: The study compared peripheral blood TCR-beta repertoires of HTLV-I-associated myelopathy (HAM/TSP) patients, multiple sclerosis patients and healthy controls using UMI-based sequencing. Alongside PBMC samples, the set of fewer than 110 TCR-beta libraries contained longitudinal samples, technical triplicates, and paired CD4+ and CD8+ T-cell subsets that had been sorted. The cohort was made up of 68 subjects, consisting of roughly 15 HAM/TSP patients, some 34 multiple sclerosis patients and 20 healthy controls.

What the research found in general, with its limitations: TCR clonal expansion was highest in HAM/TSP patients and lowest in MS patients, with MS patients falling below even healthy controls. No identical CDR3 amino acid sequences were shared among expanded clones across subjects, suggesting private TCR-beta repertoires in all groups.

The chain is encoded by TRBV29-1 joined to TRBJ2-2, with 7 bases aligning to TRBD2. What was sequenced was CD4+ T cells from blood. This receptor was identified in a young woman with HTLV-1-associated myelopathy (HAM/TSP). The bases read TGCAGCGTTCTTACTTTAGCGGGCGTCGGGGAGCTGTTTTTT. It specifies CSVLTLAGVGELFF.